This T cell receptor (beta chain) is drawn from a study of cytomegalovirus exposure and HLA in healthy donors. The primer mix had 60 Vbeta and 13 Jbeta primers. Only in-frame clones appear in the TCRdb table, and some are missing; sequencing was by immunoSEQ multiplex PCR. Altogether more than 150,000 clones are present, 82% being singletons, with the ten largest covering more than 1.5%. Study findings and constraints: Analyzed later, most CMV-associated TCR beta chains appeared HLA-restricted.

The CDR3 runs 19 residues. This clone has only a few counts. Its cognate antigen is unknown. This chain links TRBV21-1 with TRBJ2-7; the table's TRBD1 call for D was not verified on the DNA. TRBV21-1 is termed a pseudogene. Input material: PBMCs. This sequence originates from a man between 40 and 49 years old in good health and CMV-seronegative. The CDR3 region has the DNA TGTGCCAGCATCGTTTGGACAGGGAGGGGGTCAGTGGCTGACTACGAGCAGTACTTC. Its protein product is CASIVWTGRGSVADYEQYF.